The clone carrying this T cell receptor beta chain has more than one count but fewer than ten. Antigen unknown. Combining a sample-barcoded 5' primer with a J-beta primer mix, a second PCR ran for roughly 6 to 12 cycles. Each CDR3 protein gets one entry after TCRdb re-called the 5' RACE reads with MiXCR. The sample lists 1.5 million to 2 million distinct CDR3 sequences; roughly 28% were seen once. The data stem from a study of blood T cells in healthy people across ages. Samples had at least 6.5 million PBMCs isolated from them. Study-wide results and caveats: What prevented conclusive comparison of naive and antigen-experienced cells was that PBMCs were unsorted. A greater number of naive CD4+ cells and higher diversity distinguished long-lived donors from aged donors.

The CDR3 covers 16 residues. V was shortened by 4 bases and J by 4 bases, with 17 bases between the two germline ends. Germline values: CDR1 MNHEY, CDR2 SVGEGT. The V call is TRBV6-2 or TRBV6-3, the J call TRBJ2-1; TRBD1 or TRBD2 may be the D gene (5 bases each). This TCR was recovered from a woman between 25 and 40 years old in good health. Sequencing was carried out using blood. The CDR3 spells CASSSTRGPFYNEQFF. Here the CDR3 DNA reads TGTGCCAGCAGTTCGACCCGGGGCCCCTTTTACAATGAGCAGTTCTTC.